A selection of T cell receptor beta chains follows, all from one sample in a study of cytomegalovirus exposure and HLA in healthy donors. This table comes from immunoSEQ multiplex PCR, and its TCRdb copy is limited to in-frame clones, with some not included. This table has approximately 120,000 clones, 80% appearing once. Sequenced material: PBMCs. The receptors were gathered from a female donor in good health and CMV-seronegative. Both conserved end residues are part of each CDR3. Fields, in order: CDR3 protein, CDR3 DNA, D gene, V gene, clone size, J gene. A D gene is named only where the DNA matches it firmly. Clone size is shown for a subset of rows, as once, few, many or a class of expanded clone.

CDR3: CASSLWARTSSYEQYF; DNA: TGTGCCAGCAGCTTATGGGCTAGGACAAGCTCCTACGAGCAGTACTTC; D: NA; V: TRBV7-9; size: NA; J: TRBJ2-7
CDR3: CASSIRSGSTDTQYF; DNA: TGTGCCAGCAGTATACGATCGGGGAGCACAGATACGCAGTATTTT; D: NA; V: TRBV27; size: NA; J: TRBJ2-3
CDR3: CASSQQGVNEKLFF; DNA: TGTGCCAGCAGCCAACAGGGGGTTAATGAAAAACTGTTTTTT; D: TRBD1; V: TRBV2; size: NA; J: TRBJ1-4
CDR3: CASSSTVTGELFF; DNA: TGTGCCAGCAGTTCTACAGTAACCGGGGAGCTGTTTTTT; D: NA; V: TRBV2; size: few; J: TRBJ2-2
CDR3: CASSYRGYGYTF; DNA: TGTGCCAGCAGTTACAGGGGCTATGGCTACACCTTC; D: NA; V: TRBV6-5; size: NA; J: TRBJ1-2
CDR3: CASSLRAPTTPQYF; DNA: TGTGCCAGCTCACTCAGGGCACCAACGACGCCCCAGTACTTC; D: NA; V: TRBV18; size: NA; J: TRBJ2-5
CDR3: CALLTGTEYTF; DNA: TGTGCCCTCCTCACTGGGACAGAATACACCTTC; D: TRBD1; V: TRBV10-3; size: NA; J: TRBJ1-2
CDR3: CASKYTSGNTGELFF; DNA: TGTGCCAGCAAGTATACTAGCGGAAACACCGGGGAGCTGTTTTTT; D: TRBD2; V: TRBV9; size: NA; J: TRBJ2-2
CDR3: CSALLADEQFF; DNA: TGCAGTGCCCTCCTAGCGGATGAGCAGTTCTTC; D: TRBD2; V: TRBV20-1; size: once; J: TRBJ2-1
CDR3: CATSTKTGGGTEAFF; DNA: TGTGCCACCAGCACCAAGACAGGGGGTGGGACTGAAGCTTTCTTT; D: TRBD1; V: TRBV15; size: NA; J: TRBJ1-1
CDR3: CASSRTAQEMLFF; DNA: TGCGCCAGCAGCAGGACAGCTCAAGAAATGCTGTTTTTT; D: NA; V: TRBV5-1; size: NA; J: TRBJ1-4
CDR3: CASSDMGGREKLFF; DNA: TGCGCCAGCAGTGATATGGGGGGAAGGGAAAAACTGTTTTTT; D: NA; V: TRBV10-2; size: NA; J: TRBJ1-4
CDR3: CASSATTGVAFF; DNA: TGTGCCAGCAGCGCAACGACGGGGGTAGCTTTCTTT; D: NA; V: TRBV4-2; size: few; J: TRBJ1-1
CDR3: CASSLVRGGQGYTF; DNA: TGCGCCAGCAGCTTGGTGAGGGGAGGTCAAGGCTACACCTTC; D: NA; V: TRBV5-1; size: NA; J: TRBJ1-2